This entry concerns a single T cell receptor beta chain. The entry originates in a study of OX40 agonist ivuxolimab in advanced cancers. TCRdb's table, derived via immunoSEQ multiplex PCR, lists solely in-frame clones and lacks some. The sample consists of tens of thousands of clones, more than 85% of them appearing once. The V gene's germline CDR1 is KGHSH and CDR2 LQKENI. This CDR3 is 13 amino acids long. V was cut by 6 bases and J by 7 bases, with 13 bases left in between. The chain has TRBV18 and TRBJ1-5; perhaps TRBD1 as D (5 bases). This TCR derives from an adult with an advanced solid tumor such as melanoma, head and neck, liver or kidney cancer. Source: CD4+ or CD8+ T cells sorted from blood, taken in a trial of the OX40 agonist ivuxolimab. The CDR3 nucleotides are TGTGCCAGCTCGGGGGACCTGGGGCAGCCCCAGCATTTT. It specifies CASSGDLGQPQHF.